These 12 T cell receptor beta chains share one sample of origin, sequenced in a study of response to subunit inactivated influenza vaccine. TCRdb reprocessed the RT-PCR reads via MiXCR and lists one record per CDR3 protein. This repertoire shows a few hundred thousand distinct CDR3 sequences, 20% to 25% found once; its top ten account for approximately 10%. The specimen comprised PBMCs from blood, sampled 21 months after vaccination. Receptors were obtained from a man between 50 and 69 years old who received an inactivated influenza vaccine.

The V and J genes are TRBV20-1 and TRBJ1-3; D ambiguous. This CDR3 is 15 amino acids long. Trimming pared 0 bases from V and 0 bases from J, leaving 9 bases between. Germline values: CDR1 DFQATT, CDR2 SNEGSKA (reference sequence). The CDR3 region is CSARDPTGSGNTIYF. CDR3 sequence (DNA): TGCAGTGCTAGAGATCCCACCGGCTCTGGAAACACCATATATTTT.

This clonotype was counted between two and nine times. This chain uses TRBV20-1 with TRBJ2-7; D unclear. The CDR3 runs 10 residues. V was trimmed by 3 bases and J by 5 bases, leaving 5 bases between them. Looked up from germline, CDR1 is DFQATT and CDR2 is SNEGSKA (reference sequence). The CDR3 reads CSARSNEQYF. The CDR3 bases are TGCAGTGCTAGGAGTAACGAGCAGTACTTC.

The rearrangement links TRBV29-1 to TRBJ2-1; TRBD1 matches at 8 bases. The CDR3 runs 14 residues. CDR1 and CDR2 from the germline V gene are SQVTM and ANQGSEA. V was clipped by 7 bases and J by 10 bases; unmatched bases: 15. CDR3 residues: CSAAGTGATGEQFF. The CDR3 coding sequence is TGCAGCGCTGCCGGGACAGGAGCTACAGGGGAGCAGTTCTTC.

This clonotype occurred a few times. J is TRBJ1-5 and V is TRBV24-1; D is possibly TRBD1 (6 bases). CDR3 length: 15 residues. V lost 2 bases and J 5 bases, leaving 12 bases between the germline ends. Germline CDR1 is KGHDR and CDR2 is SFDVKD. The CDR3: CATSDSPRGDQPQHF. DNA of the CDR3: TGTGCCACCAGTGATTCTCCCAGGGGCGATCAGCCCCAGCATTTT.

This chain connects TRBV7-9 to TRBJ1-1, with D perhaps TRBD1 (5 bases). The CDR3 sequence is 12 residues long. CDR1 and CDR2 from the germline V gene are SEHNR and FQNEAQ (reference sequence). The V and J ends lost 1 base and 13 bases respectively, with 13 bases between them. The CDR3 region is CASSLGEGTVFF. The CDR3 DNA reads as TGTGCCAGCAGCTTAGGAGAGGGGACGGTTTTCTTT. The entire variable domain, with the rest obtained from reference TRBV7-9 and TRBJ1-1, is as follows: DTGVSQNPRHKITKRGQNVTFRCDPISEHNRLYWYRQTLGQGPEFLTYFQNEAQLEKSRLLSDRFSAERPKGSFSTLEIQRTEQGDSAMYLCASSLGEGTVFFGQGTRLTVV.

Many counts were recorded for this clonotype. This sequence joins TRBV10-3 and TRBJ1-5, with D unclear. Germline CDR1 ENHRY, CDR2 SYGVKD. CDR3 length: 14 residues. Between the trimmed V and J ends, which lost 7 bases and 3 bases, there was a span of 13 bases. CDR3 loop: CAINPGGPNQPQHF. CDR3 bases: TGTGCCATCAACCCAGGCGGTCCCAATCAGCCCCAGCATTTT.

In nucleotides, the CDR3 is TGCAGCGTCCGAGGACTAGCGGGGATGTACGAGCAGTACTTC. It translates to CSVRGLAGMYEQYF. The chain is built from TRBV29-1 and TRBJ2-7, with TRBD2 matching over 12 bases. CDR3 length: 14 amino acids. Looked up from germline, CDR1 is SQVTM and CDR2 is ANQGSEA. The trim removed 6 bases at V and 4 bases at J, leaving 7 bases unmatched.

This sequence joins TRBV13 and TRBJ1-2, with D hard to call. The germline CDR1 and CDR2 sequences are PRHDT and FYEKMQ (reference sequence). This CDR3 is 15 amino acids long. Trimming cost V 1 base and J 4 bases, with 13 bases left between them. Here the CDR3 reads CASSLAARRTYGYTF. The DNA for the CDR3 is TGTGCCAGCAGCTTAGCTGCCAGGAGGACCTATGGCTACACCTTC. Complete variable domain (other parts from reference TRBV13 and TRBJ1-2): AAGVIQSPRHLIKEKRETATLKCYPIPRHDTVYWYQQGPGQDPQFLISFYEKMQSDKGSIPDRFSAQQFSDYHSELNMSSLELGDSALYFCASSLAARRTYGYTFGSGTRLTVV.

The V and J genes are TRBV5-1 and TRBJ2-7, with D perhaps matching TRBD2 (6 bases). This CDR3 comprises 18 residues. From germline, CDR1 is SGHRS and CDR2 YFSETQ. Between the trimmed V and J ends, which lost 4 bases and 1 base, there was a span of 24 bases. The CDR3 here is CASSRTSSGGRRSYEQYF. As DNA, the CDR3 is TGCGCCAGCAGCCGGACTTCGAGTGGTGGGAGGAGGTCCTACGAGCAGTACTTC.

This clonotype was seen at least ten times. The CDR3 DNA reads as TGTGCCAGCAGCCCGGACAGGGTCGACACTGAAGCTTTCTTT. It specifies CASSPDRVDTEAFF. The rearrangement links TRBV12-3 or TRBV12-4 to TRBJ1-1; 8 bases map to TRBD1. The CDR3 is made up of 14 amino acids. V shed 6 bases and J 3 bases; nucleotides not matched to a gene: 6.

The chain links TRBV20-1 to TRBJ2-7, with 10 bases aligning to TRBD2. Germline loops: CDR1 DFQATT, CDR2 SNEGSKA (reference sequence). After removal of 4 bases from V and 3 bases from J, the junction contained 9 bases not matched to a gene. The CDR3 is made up of 15 amino acids. The CDR3 nucleotides read TGCAGTGCTACCTTTCTAGCGGGGGCCTTCTACGAGCAGTACTTC. Translating it yields CSATFLAGAFYEQYF.

This clonotype was seen many times. The rearrangement joins TRBV5-1 to TRBJ1-1; D perhaps matches TRBD1 (5 bases). The germline V and J ends were trimmed by 0 bases and 5 bases, with 14 bases remaining between them. The CDR3 consists of 15 residues. Germline V gives CDR1 SGHRS, CDR2 YFSETQ. The CDR3 coding sequence is TGCGCCAGCAGCTTGGCCGGTCGGGGGTGGACTGAAGCTTTCTTT. Protein sequence: CASSLAGRGWTEAFF.